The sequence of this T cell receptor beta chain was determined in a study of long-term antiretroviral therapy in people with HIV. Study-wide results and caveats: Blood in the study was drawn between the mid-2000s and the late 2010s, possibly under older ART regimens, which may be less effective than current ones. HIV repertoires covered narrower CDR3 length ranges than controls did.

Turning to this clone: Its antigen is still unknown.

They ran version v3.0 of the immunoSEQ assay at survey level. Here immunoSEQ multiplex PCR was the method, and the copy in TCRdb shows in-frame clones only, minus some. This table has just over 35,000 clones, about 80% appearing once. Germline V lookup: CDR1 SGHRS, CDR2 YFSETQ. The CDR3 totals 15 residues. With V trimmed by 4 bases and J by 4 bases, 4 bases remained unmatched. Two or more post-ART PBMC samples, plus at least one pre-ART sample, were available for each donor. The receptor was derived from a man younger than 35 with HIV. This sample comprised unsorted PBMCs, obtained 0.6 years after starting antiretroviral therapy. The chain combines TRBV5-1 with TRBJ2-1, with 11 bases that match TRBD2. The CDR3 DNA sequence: TGCGCCAGCAGCACGGGACTAGCGGATTACAATGAGCAGTTCTTC. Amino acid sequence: CASSTGLADYNEQFF.